The present T cell receptor beta chain was sequenced within a study of CD8 T cells in ankylosing spondylitis. Study results and limitations: Typical of ankylosing spondylitis blood, it appeared, was a TCR beta motif of eight highly homologous variants. In peripheral blood, disease-linked CD8+ clones occurred at relatively low frequencies.

Libraries for TCR beta were made by quantitative 5'-RACE with molecular barcodes. One entry per CDR3 protein, called by TCRdb with MiXCR from the 5' RACE reads. The repertoire holds about 240,000 distinct CDR3 sequences, with 8% to 9.5% as singletons. The V gene's germline CDR1 is MGHDK and CDR2 SYGVNS. This CDR3 contains 14 residues. The V gene end was trimmed by 3 bases and the J gene end by 5 bases; junction bases not matched to a gene: 3. This clonotype was detected ten times or more. No antigen is known for it. The V and J genes are TRBV25-1 and TRBJ2-3; 9 bases fit TRBD2. The clonotype originates from a male donor with ankylosing spondylitis or in good health (not recorded which). Sequences were obtained from blood, either unsorted or a sorted T cell fraction (not recorded which). For the CDR3, the DNA is TGTGCCAGCAGTGAGCGAGCGGGGGGAGATACGCAGTATTTT. Its protein product is CASSERAGGDTQYF. Supplemented by reference TRBV25-1 and TRBJ2-3, the full variable domain reads EADIYQTPRYLVIGTGKKITLECSQTMGHDKMYWYQQDPGMELHLIHYSYGVNSTEKGDLSSESTVSRIRTEHFPLTLESARPSHTSQYLCASSERAGGDTQYFGPGTRLTVL.